This record concerns one T cell receptor beta chain sequence. After extraction with the RNeasy kit, about 0.45 to 1 ug of the RNA was reverse transcribed using random hexamers. One entry per CDR3 protein, called by TCRdb with MiXCR from the immunoSEQ multiplex PCR reads. The sample holds roughly 52,000 distinct CDR3 sequences, 85% to 95% seen once. The sample originates from a study of CD8 T cells in Susac syndrome. V shed 3 bases, J shed 2 bases, and the junction held 5 bases outside the gene matches. This CDR3 is 16 amino acids long. Looked up from germline, CDR1 is SGDLS and CDR2 is YYNGEE. This chain connects TRBV9 to TRBJ2-6; 7 bases map to TRBD1. This clonotype was obtained from a human donor with Susac syndrome. Sample: CD8+ T cells from PBMCs. The CDR3: CASSADRVAGANVLTF. For the CDR3, the DNA is TGTGCCAGCAGCGCCGACAGGGTGGCTGGGGCCAACGTCCTGACTTTC.